This TCR beta chain was observed in a study of blood T cell repertoires in COVID-19. The germline gives CDR1 KGHDR, CDR2 SFDVKD. With V trimmed by 7 bases and J by 7 bases, 7 bases remained unmatched. CDR3 length equals 14 residues. Here immunoSEQ multiplex PCR was the method, and the copy in TCRdb shows in-frame clones only, minus some. The table has around 40,000 clones, around nine tenths seen once; the top ten hold approximately 4%. The J gene is TRBJ1-5, the V gene TRBV24-1; 9 bases are shared with TRBD1. The sequencing sample was made of peripheral blood. The sequence derives from a middle-aged man with COVID-19, enrolled during active disease. In DNA, the CDR3 is TGTGCCACCAGCAGGACAGGGGACGGGCAGCCCCAGCATTTT. As protein: CATSRTGDGQPQHF.